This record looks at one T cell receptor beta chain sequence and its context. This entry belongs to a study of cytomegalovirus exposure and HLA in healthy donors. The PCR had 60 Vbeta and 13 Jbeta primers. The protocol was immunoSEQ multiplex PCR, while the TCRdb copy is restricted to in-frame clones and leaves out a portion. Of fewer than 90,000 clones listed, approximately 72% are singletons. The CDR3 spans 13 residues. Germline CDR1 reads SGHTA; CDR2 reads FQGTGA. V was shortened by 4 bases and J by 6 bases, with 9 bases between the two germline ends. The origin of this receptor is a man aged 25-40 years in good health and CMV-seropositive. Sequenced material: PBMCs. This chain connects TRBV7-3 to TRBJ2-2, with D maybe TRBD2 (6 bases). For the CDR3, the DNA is TGTGCCAGCAGCTCGACTAGTGCCGGGGAGCTGTTTTTT. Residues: CASSSTSAGELFF.